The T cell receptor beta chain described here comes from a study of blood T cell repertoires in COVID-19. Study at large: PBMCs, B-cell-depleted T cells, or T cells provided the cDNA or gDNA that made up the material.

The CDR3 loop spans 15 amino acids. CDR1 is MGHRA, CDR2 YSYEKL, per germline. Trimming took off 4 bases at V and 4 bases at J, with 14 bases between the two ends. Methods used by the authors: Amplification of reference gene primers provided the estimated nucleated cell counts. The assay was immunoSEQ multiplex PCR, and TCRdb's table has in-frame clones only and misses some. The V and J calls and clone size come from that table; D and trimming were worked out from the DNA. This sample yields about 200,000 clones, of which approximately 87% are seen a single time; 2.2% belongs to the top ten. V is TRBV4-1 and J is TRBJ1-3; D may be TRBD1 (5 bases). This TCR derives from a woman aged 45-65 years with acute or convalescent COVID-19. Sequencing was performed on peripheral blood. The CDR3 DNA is TGCGCCAGCAGCCGGATGGGGGGTTCAGGAAACACCATATATTTT. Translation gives CASSRMGGSGNTIYF.